This T cell receptor beta chain was obtained from a study of naive and memory T cell subsets. Ligated cDNA underwent four rounds of PCR with nested alpha and beta constant region primers and SP2. TCRdb reanalysed the 5' RACE reads using MiXCR and keeps one entry per CDR3 protein. The sample holds about 48,000 distinct CDR3 sequences, about 4.4% seen once. TCR cDNA received a 3' ligated oligonucleotide that carried a UMI. The sample holds many counts of this clonotype. This TCR came from a female donor in good health.

Written as DNA, the CDR3 is TGTGCCAGCAGCTTAGGACAGGGTGTAGACTATGGCTACACCTTC. Its protein is CASSLGQGVDYGYTF. The V and J genes are TRBV7-9 and TRBJ1-2; 7 bases align to TRBD1. V shed 1 base and J 3 bases; nucleotides not matched to a gene: 5. The CDR3 runs to 15 residues. The germline gives CDR1 SEHNR, CDR2 FQNEAQ (reference sequence).